Presented here are 6 T cell receptor beta chains from one specimen sequenced in a study of OX40 agonist ivuxolimab in advanced cancers. Method: immunoSEQ multiplex PCR; TCRdb's copy keeps in-frame clones and lacks some. The sample includes some 50,000 clones, 88% of them seen just once. Sequenced here: CD4+ or CD8+ T cells sorted from blood, sampled in a trial of the OX40 agonist ivuxolimab. The receptors were sampled from an adult with an advanced solid tumor such as melanoma, head and neck, liver or kidney cancer.

J is TRBJ1-5 and V is TRBV6-6; 9 bases fit TRBD1. Germline V gene sequence: CDR1 MNHNY, CDR2 SVGAGI (reference sequence). CDR3 size: 14 residues. V lost 5 bases, J lost 7 bases, and 6 bases stayed unmatched. This CDR3 is CASSRDRVGQPQHF. As DNA, the CDR3 is TGTGCCAGCAGTCGGGACAGGGTGGGGCAGCCCCAGCATTTT.

The gene calls are TRBV5-4 and TRBJ1-1; 9 positions match TRBD1. Trimming cost V 3 bases and J 1 base; bases outside gene matches: 4. Germline V gives CDR1 SGHNT, CDR2 YYREEE (reference sequence). This CDR3 has 15 residues. DNA of the CDR3: TGTGCCAGCAGCTCGCGGACAGGGGCGAACACTGAAGCTTTCTTT. Residues: CASSSRTGANTEAFF.

The chain links TRBV28 to TRBJ1-1; 7 bases match TRBD1. The V segment lost 2 bases and the J segment 3 bases; nucleotides outside the gene matches: 15. CDR3 length: 18 amino acids. Germline CDR1 MDHEN, CDR2 SYDVKM. CDR3 region: CASSLAGRAGGIDTEAFF. CDR3 sequence (DNA): TGTGCCAGCAGTTTAGCAGGGAGGGCAGGGGGAATTGACACTGAAGCTTTCTTT.

This sequence joins TRBV12-5 and TRBJ1-1; D is possibly TRBD1 (5 bases). The CDR3 spans 14 residues. Between the trimmed V and J ends, which lost 4 bases and 6 bases, there was a span of 15 bases. Per the germline V gene, CDR1 is LGHNT and CDR2 is FRNRAP. Here the CDR3 DNA reads TGTGCTAGTGGTTCCGATTACGGGGCCGCTGAAGCTTTCTTT. The encoded protein is CASGSDYGAAEAFF.

CDR3 sequence: CASNQIAGHEQYF. DNA for the CDR3: TGTGCCAGCAACCAGATCGCGGGACACGAGCAGTACTTC. The chain joins TRBV7-2 to TRBJ2-7, with D perhaps matching TRBD2 (6 bases). This CDR3 contains 13 residues. Trimming took off 7 bases at V and 5 bases at J, with 15 bases between the two ends. Germline-derived CDR1 and CDR2 are SGHTA and FQGNSA.

The CDR3 sequence is CASSLGGQGANYGYTF. The DNA for the CDR3 is TGTGCCAGCAGCTTGGGTGGACAGGGGGCAAACTATGGCTACACCTTC. The genes are TRBV5-4 and TRBJ1-2, with 11 nucleotides matching TRBD1. Trimming cost V 0 bases and J 2 bases; bases outside gene matches: 3. Per germline, CDR1 SGHNT and CDR2 YYREEE (reference sequence). The CDR3 is made up of 16 amino acids.